This T cell receptor (beta chain) appears in the sequencing data of a study of radiotherapy plus CTLA-4 blockade in lung cancer. Using immunoSEQ multiplex PCR, the repertoire was profiled, and TCRdb retains in-frame clones only, with some absent. This table has around 90,000 clones, 83% appearing once. The V gene end was trimmed by 6 bases and the J gene end by 7 bases; junction bases not matched to a gene: 8. Germline lookup yields CDR1 MDHEN and CDR2 SYDVKM. CDR3 length: 15 residues. Lung cancer patients with chemo-refractory metastatic non-small-cell disease were given focal radiation plus CTLA-4 blockade with ipilimumab.

Specimen: peripheral blood, collected from a patient treated with radiotherapy plus ipilimumab. This rearrangement joins TRBV28 to TRBJ2-1; TRBD2 matches at 11 bases. The sequence was collected from a human donor with non-small cell lung cancer who had stable disease on radiotherapy plus ipilimumab. The CDR3 DNA reads TGTGCCAGCAGCCCTGGGACTAGCGGTAAGAATGAGCAGTTCTTC. This encodes CASSPGTSGKNEQFF.